The text below deals with one T cell receptor beta chain. These data originate in a study of cytomegalovirus exposure and HLA in healthy donors. In the PCR, 60 Vbeta and 13 Jbeta primers were used. Data came from immunoSEQ multiplex PCR; TCRdb stores just in-frame clones and leaves some out. The sample contains 100,000 to 150,000 clones, 73% of which appear only once. The CDR3 length is 14 residues. Germline CDR1 and CDR2: LNHDA and SQIVND (reference sequence). The receptor comes from a man in his fifties or sixties in good health and CMV-seropositive. The chain joins TRBV19 to TRBJ2-5; 7 bases are shared with TRBD1. TRBJ2-7 explains the end of the DNA better; the J call may be wrong. Sequencing used PBMCs. In DNA, the CDR3 is TGTGCCAGTAGTGCCGCGAACAGGGGCTACGAGCAGTACTTC. It specifies CASSAANRGYEQYF.